The clone carrying this T cell receptor beta chain showed up just a few times. This record belongs to a study of T-cell memory formation after mild COVID-19. TCRdb analysed the 5' RACE reads with MiXCR anew, one entry per CDR3 protein. The sample consists of fewer than 500,000 distinct CDR3 sequences, around 25% of them appearing once. This CDR3 is built from 18 residues. The ends lost 5 bases at V and 9 bases at J; junction bases unmatched: 15. Germline-derived CDR1 and CDR2 are PRHDT and FYEKMQ (reference sequence). The V and J genes are TRBV13 and TRBJ2-1, with 14 bases aligning to TRBD2. The clonotype originates from an adult woman who had mild COVID-19 (a few samples of this study predate the infection). Cell type and time point are not known. The specimen was PBMCs or a T cell subset sorted from them (not recorded which). The CDR3 region has the DNA TGTGCCAGCAGCCCAGGGGGGACTAGCGGGAGTTATCGTACTGAGCAGTTCTTC. It specifies CASSPGGTSGSYRTEQFF.